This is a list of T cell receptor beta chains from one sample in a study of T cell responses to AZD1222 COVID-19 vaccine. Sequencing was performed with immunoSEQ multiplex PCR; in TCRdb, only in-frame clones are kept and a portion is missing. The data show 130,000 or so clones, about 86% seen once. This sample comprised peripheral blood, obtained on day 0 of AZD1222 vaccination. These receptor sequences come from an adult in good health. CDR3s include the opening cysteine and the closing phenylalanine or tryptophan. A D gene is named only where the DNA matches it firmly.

CDR3aa: CASSRETGGGSPLHF
v_gene: TRBV9
j_gene: TRBJ1-6
d_gene: TRBD1

CDR3aa: CASEQSDEQFF
v_gene: TRBV30
j_gene: TRBJ2-1
d_gene: NA

CDR3aa: CASSRGDYEQYF
v_gene: TRBV7-9
j_gene: TRBJ2-7
d_gene: NA

CDR3aa: CASSLGLAGGQETQYF
v_gene: TRBV5-1
j_gene: TRBJ2-5
d_gene: TRBD2

CDR3aa: CAWSVIGGAYEQYF
v_gene: TRBV30
j_gene: TRBJ2-7
d_gene: TRBD2

CDR3aa: CASNRQGGTEAFF
v_gene: TRBV2
j_gene: TRBJ1-1
d_gene: TRBD1

CDR3aa: CASSSRQGTFSEQYF
v_gene: TRBV19
j_gene: TRBJ2-7
d_gene: TRBD1

CDR3aa: CASSPSPGGWGYTF
v_gene: TRBV28
j_gene: TRBJ1-2
d_gene: NA

CDR3aa: CASSLPAAGLTSSEQYF
v_gene: TRBV7-9
j_gene: TRBJ2-7
d_gene: NA

CDR3aa: CASRPGQGYNEQFF
v_gene: TRBV27
j_gene: TRBJ2-1
d_gene: TRBD1

CDR3aa: CASSQVRDTQYF
v_gene: TRBV3-1/TRBV3-2
j_gene: TRBJ2-3
d_gene: NA

CDR3aa: CASSSATGANTEAFF
v_gene: TRBV7-9
j_gene: TRBJ1-1
d_gene: NA

CDR3aa: CASWDRVKDGYTF
v_gene: TRBV5-8
j_gene: TRBJ1-2
d_gene: TRBD1

CDR3aa: CASSEFSGANVLTF
v_gene: TRBV6-1
j_gene: TRBJ2-6
d_gene: NA

CDR3aa: CASSLTGNHEQYF
v_gene: TRBV5-4
j_gene: TRBJ2-7
d_gene: NA

CDR3aa: CASSPGDRTGAGYTF
v_gene: TRBV7-6
j_gene: TRBJ1-2
d_gene: TRBD1

CDR3aa: CASSRGNSNTEAFF
v_gene: TRBV11-2
j_gene: TRBJ1-1
d_gene: NA

CDR3aa: CASSFNREQREQYF
v_gene: TRBV6-2/TRBV6-3
j_gene: TRBJ2-7
d_gene: NA

CDR3aa: CASSSRVSGDTQYF
v_gene: TRBV7-9
j_gene: TRBJ2-3
d_gene: NA

CDR3aa: CASSSYSGSGNTIYF
v_gene: TRBV7-2
j_gene: TRBJ1-3
d_gene: NA

CDR3aa: CASRLAGGRTGELFF
v_gene: TRBV5-4
j_gene: TRBJ2-2
d_gene: TRBD2

CDR3aa: CATSDPGPNTGELFF
v_gene: TRBV24-1
j_gene: TRBJ2-2
d_gene: NA

CDR3aa: CASSRWDRGNSPLHF
v_gene: TRBV19
j_gene: TRBJ1-6
d_gene: TRBD1

CDR3aa: CASSPGTGENYGYTF
v_gene: TRBV5-1
j_gene: TRBJ1-2
d_gene: TRBD1

CDR3aa: CASSYGLMGSEAFF
v_gene: TRBV6-5
j_gene: TRBJ1-1
d_gene: NA

CDR3aa: CASSPGQGSSYEQYF
v_gene: TRBV7-9
j_gene: TRBJ2-7
d_gene: NA

CDR3aa: CASTGTTPNTIYF
v_gene: TRBV6-5
j_gene: TRBJ1-3
d_gene: NA

CDR3aa: CAWSPQDSAKNIQYF
v_gene: TRBV30
j_gene: TRBJ2-4
d_gene: NA

CDR3aa: CASSDGTGVEKLFF
v_gene: TRBV6-1
j_gene: TRBJ1-4
d_gene: TRBD1

CDR3aa: CASSLTNNYGYTF
v_gene: TRBV28
j_gene: TRBJ1-2
d_gene: NA

CDR3aa: CASTLQESQPQHF
v_gene: TRBV19
j_gene: TRBJ1-5
d_gene: NA

CDR3aa: CSVEGNRAYEQYF
v_gene: TRBV29-1
j_gene: TRBJ2-7
d_gene: NA

CDR3aa: CASSQDLPMTGKGEQFF
v_gene: TRBV4-2
j_gene: TRBJ2-1
d_gene: NA

CDR3aa: CATLVSEGREKLFF
v_gene: TRBV28
j_gene: TRBJ1-4
d_gene: NA

CDR3aa: CASRVRGQGATEAFF
v_gene: TRBV2
j_gene: TRBJ1-1
d_gene: TRBD1

CDR3aa: CASSSDRDNQPQHF
v_gene: TRBV2
j_gene: TRBJ1-5
d_gene: NA

CDR3aa: CASSQARGRDKNTEAFF
v_gene: TRBV4-1
j_gene: TRBJ1-1
d_gene: NA

CDR3aa: CASSDGLENIQYF
v_gene: TRBV5-1
j_gene: TRBJ2-4
d_gene: TRBD2

CDR3aa: CASSLLQAGLNSPLHF
v_gene: TRBV5-1
j_gene: TRBJ1-6
d_gene: NA

CDR3aa: CASSHLASGSNTGELFF
v_gene: TRBV4-2
j_gene: TRBJ2-2
d_gene: TRBD2

CDR3aa: CASTAGTDLGETQYF
v_gene: TRBV7-9
j_gene: TRBJ2-5
d_gene: TRBD1

CDR3aa: CSVDRGVGDGYTF
v_gene: TRBV29-1
j_gene: TRBJ1-2
d_gene: NA

CDR3aa: CASRDTGVVQPQHF
v_gene: TRBV28
j_gene: TRBJ1-5
d_gene: TRBD1

CDR3aa: CASSTPTDTQYF
v_gene: TRBV12-3/TRBV12-4
j_gene: TRBJ2-3
d_gene: NA

CDR3aa: CASSQGGSSYEQYF
v_gene: TRBV27
j_gene: TRBJ2-7
d_gene: TRBD2